The 28 T cell receptor delta chains listed next were all sequenced from one sample in a study of gamma-delta T cells after stem cell transplantation. TCRdb re-called the RT-PCR reads via CATT. This table has fewer than 2,000 delta-chain clones, roughly 21% appearing once. Material: gamma-delta T cells. All receptors come from a human donor. It is not recorded whose cells these are; they may come from a transplant donor.

This clone was seen more than once but under ten times. A far more abundant clone sits one base away, making this likely a read error. The rearrangement joins TRDV2 to TRDJ3; 11 bases align to TRDD3. CDR1 is GEAIGNYY and CDR2 is EKD in the germline V gene. The CDR3 is made up of 22 amino acids. The CDR3 DNA follows: TGTGCCCGTGACACCGTCACGCAACTACTGGGGGATAGTTCCTGGGACACCCGACAGATGTTTTTC. It specifies CARDTVTQLLGDSSWDTRQMFF.

Notes on this clone: Since a much larger clone is just one base distant, this may be a read error. The V and J genes are TRDV2 and TRDJ1, with D possibly being TRDD3 (6 bases). The CDR3 has 14 residues. Germline V CDR1 and CDR2: GEAIGNYY, EKD. In nucleotides, the CDR3 is TGTGCCTGTGGCACCTGGGGAGACACCGATAAACTCATCTTT. Translating it yields CACGTWGDTDKLIF.

This clone was observed a handful of times. The chain employs TRDV2 and TRDJ1; D is unclear. Germline-derived CDR1 and CDR2 are GEAIGNYY and EKD. This CDR3 is built from 15 residues. Trimming shortened V by 0 bases and J by 6 bases, and 16 bases separated the two germline ends. CDR3 loop: CACDTVGTRGNKLIF. As DNA, the CDR3 is TGTGCCTGTGACACCGTGGGTACGAGAGGGAATAAACTCATCTTT.

This clone qualifies as large. The CDR3 DNA reads TGTGCCTGTGACCCTACTTCTGGGGGATACTCCGGCTCCTGGGACACCCGACAGATGTTTTTC. Amino acid sequence: CACDPTSGGYSGSWDTRQMFF. This chain connects TRDV2 to TRDJ3, with TRDD3 identical over 11 bases. This CDR3 has 21 residues. Looked up from germline, CDR1 is GEAIGNYY and CDR2 is EKD. Trimming took 3 bases from V and 0 from J; bases not matched to a gene: 12.

This clone was detected only a few times. The V and J genes are TRDV1 and TRDJ1; D is unclear. Germline V gene sequence: CDR1 TSWWSYY, CDR2 QGS. CDR3 size: 15 residues. Trimming shortened V by 1 base and J by 0 bases, and 9 bases separated the two germline ends. CDR3 sequence (DNA): TGTGCTCTTGGGGAACCCCGCTCATACACCGATAAACTCATCTTT. It translates to CALGEPRSYTDKLIF.

This clone came up a few times. CDR3 in amino acids: CACDTVAGGPYTDKLIF. The DNA of the CDR3 is TGTGCCTGTGACACCGTCGCTGGGGGACCGTACACCGATAAACTCATCTTT. The V and J genes are TRDV2 and TRDJ1; 8 nucleotides match TRDD3. The CDR3 extends over 17 amino acids. From germline, CDR1 is GEAIGNYY and CDR2 EKD. Losses at the gene ends were 0 bases for V and 0 bases for J; bases not matched to a gene: 8.

In its sample, this clone is medium-sized. A far larger clone lies a single base away; this is likely a read error. This chain links TRDV2 with TRDJ1; a weak D match, TRDD2 (6 bases). CDR1 and CDR2 from the germline V gene are GEAIGNYY and EKD. Trimming took 3 bases from V and 1 from J, leaving 17 bases between them. The CDR3 is 16 residues long. The CDR3: CACDLLQGAGTDKLIF. CDR3 in DNA: TGTGCCTGTGACCTCCTACAAGGGGCTGGCACCGATAAACTCATCTTT.

This clone was observed a few times. This likely reflects a read error, since a far larger clone is one base away. CDR3 DNA: TGTGCCTGTGACACTCTTACTGGGGGATCTGAATTCGCCGATAAACTCACCTTT. Amino acid sequence: CACDTLTGGSEFADKLTF. The chain has TRDV2 and TRDJ1; 10 bases align to TRDD3. Germline V gene data show CDR1 as GEAIGNYY and CDR2 as EKD. This CDR3 is built from 18 residues.

Worth noting for this clone: A far larger clone is a single base away, which makes a read error likely. The identical CDR3 is also encoded by other nucleotide sequences in the sample. CDR3 DNA sequence: TGTGCCTGTGACACCTTGTCCCCTTTCCGCCGCGAGGGACAATCCCTTCCTGATAAACTCATCTTT. Translating it yields CACDTLSPFRREGQSLPDKLIF. The J gene is TRDJ1, the V gene TRDV2; TRDD2 matches at 7 bases. Germline CDR1 and CDR2: GEAIGNYY and EKD. This CDR3 is built from 22 residues. Unmatched junction bases numbered 29, after V lost 0 bases and J lost 5 bases.

This clone was detected a few times. J is TRDJ1 and V is TRDV2; 13 bases line up with TRDD3. The J segment lost 4 bases and the V segment lost 3 bases, leaving 13 bases of the junction unmatched. This CDR3 has 18 amino acids. The germline V gene has CDR1 GEAIGNYY and CDR2 EKD. The CDR3 is CACDPVLGDTRDGDKLIF. The CDR3 DNA reads TGTGCCTGTGACCCCGTACTGGGGGATACGCGGGATGGCGATAAACTCATCTTT.

By share, this clone ranks as medium-sized. This chain joins TRDV2 and TRDJ1, with TRDD3 matching 9 bases. Germline CDR1 is GEAIGNYY and CDR2 is EKD. The CDR3 sequence is 23 residues long. V was clipped by 2 bases and J by 5 bases; unmatched bases: 32. The CDR3: CACDKIKAFRPPDGTGGADKLIF. CDR3 nucleotides: TGTGCCTGTGACAAGATAAAGGCCTTCCGCCCCCCCGATGGTACTGGGGGAGCTGATAAACTCATCTTT.

This clone was picked up a small number of times. This chain links TRDV2 with TRDJ1, with D possibly matching TRDD3 (6 bases). CDR3 length equals 17 residues. With 1 base removed from V and 7 bases from J, the gap between germline ends came to 24 bases. Per the germline V gene, CDR1 is GEAIGNYY and CDR2 is EKD. CDR3 coding DNA: TGTGCCTGTGACACTAGTACTGGGAGAACCGATGGGCGTAAACTCATCTTT. Translating it yields CACDTSTGRTDGRKLIF.

This rearrangement joins TRDV2 to TRDJ1; TRDD3 matches 12 bases. J lost 1 base, V lost 1 base, and 9 bases had no gene match. This CDR3 comprises 18 residues. CDR1 and CDR2 (germline): GEAIGNYY, EKD. CDR3 region: CACDTAGGYAGGTDKLIF. The DNA for the CDR3 is TGTGCCTGTGACACTGCTGGGGGATACGCGGGTGGCACCGATAAACTCATCTTT.

This clone was found a few times. A far larger clone is only one base removed, so a read error is likely. Distinct nucleotide sequences in the sample also encode this CDR3. The genes are TRDV2 and TRDJ1; TRDD3 agrees at 11 bases. The CDR3 loop spans 16 amino acids. The ends lost 7 bases at V and 8 bases at J; junction bases unmatched: 17. CDR1 is GEAIGNYY, CDR2 EKD, per germline. The CDR3 protein is CACDRLGAGGYLKLIF. In DNA form, the CDR3 reads TGTGCCTGCGACCGACTGGGTGCTGGGGGATACCTAAAACTCATCTTT.

The sample holds a few counts of this clone. This chain connects TRDV2 to TRDJ1, with 8 positions matching TRDD3. Germline V gene sequence: CDR1 GEAIGNYY, CDR2 EKD. Trimming removed 3 bases from V and 0 bases from J; junction bases left unmatched: 8. CDR3 length: 16 residues. The CDR3 sequence is CACDPLGDQNTDKLIF. The CDR3 DNA reads TGTGCCTGTGACCCTTTGGGGGATCAGAACACCGATAAACTCATCTTT.

This chain links TRDV2 with TRDJ1, with 10 bases fitting TRDD3. Germline lookup yields CDR1 GEAIGNYY and CDR2 EKD. The trim removed 3 bases at V and 0 bases at J, leaving 12 bases unmatched. This CDR3 is 18 amino acids long. The CDR3: CACDDLLPTGGYTDKLIF. The CDR3 region has the DNA TGTGCCTGTGACGACCTGCTTCCCACTGGGGGATACACCGATAAACTCATCTTT.

This clone has more than one count but fewer than ten. TCRdb's protein for this DNA is that of a much larger clone and differs from the translation at residue 7, likely a read error; the protein shown is the DNA translation. This chain links TRDV2 with TRDJ1; 8 positions match TRDD3. CDR1 is GEAIGNYY, CDR2 EKD, per germline. This CDR3 is 15 amino acids long. With V trimmed by 0 bases and J by 5 bases, 7 bases remained unmatched. This CDR3 reads CACDTLPGDKDKLIF. CDR3 sequence (DNA): TGTGCCTGTGACACCTTACCGGGGGATAAAGATAAACTCATCTTT.

The chain links TRDV2 to TRDJ3, with 11 bases aligning to TRDD3. J gave up 2 bases and V 1 base, and 18 bases lay outside the gene matches. The CDR3 contains 23 residues. Germline-derived CDR1 and CDR2 are GEAIGNYY and EKD. CDR3 DNA sequence: TGTGCCTGTGACACACTTAATCCCTTGGGGGATACGCTCGCTACCTGGGACACCCGACAGATGTTTTTC. Residues: CACDTLNPLGDTLATWDTRQMFF.

Comments on this clone: A far larger clone differs by one base, so this is likely a read error. The J gene is TRDJ1, the V gene TRDV2; 10 bases line up with TRDD3. V lost 1 base, J lost 3 bases, and 13 bases stayed unmatched. CDR1 is GEAIGNYY, CDR2 EKD, per germline. The CDR3 has 18 amino acids. CDR3 nucleotide sequence: TGTGCCTGTGACACTCTTACTGGGGGATTTGAATTCGCCGATAAACTCATCTTT. Amino acid sequence: CACDTLTGGFEFADKLIF.

By its share, this clone is medium-sized. This chain joins TRDV2 and TRDJ1; D might be TRDD3 (6 bases). This CDR3 contains 15 residues. Germline V gene data show CDR1 as GEAIGNYY and CDR2 as EKD. Trimming left V 5 bases short and J 0 bases short, with 15 bases between. CDR3 amino acids: CACVQLGVDTDKLIF. The CDR3 coding sequence is TGTGCCTGTGTACAACTGGGAGTAGACACCGATAAACTCATCTTT.

Within the sample, this clone is medium-sized (0.01 to 0.1%). This rearrangement joins TRDV2 to TRDJ1; a weak D match, TRDD2 (5 bases). This CDR3 is 17 amino acids long. Germline CDR1 and CDR2: GEAIGNYY and EKD. The ends were cut back, 0 bases at V and 0 bases at J, with 16 bases in the middle. The CDR3 sequence: CACDTVPPSPYTDKLIF. For the CDR3, the DNA is TGTGCCTGTGACACCGTTCCTCCCTCCCCGTACACCGATAAACTCATCTTT.

In the case of this clone: TCRdb's protein for this DNA is that of a much larger clone and differs from the translation at residue 3, likely a read error; the protein shown is the DNA translation. The genes are TRDV2 and TRDJ1, with 11 bases that match TRDD3. This CDR3 comprises 16 residues. CDR1 and CDR2 (germline): GEAIGNYY, EKD. The CDR3 protein is CARDRLGAGGYLKLIF. DNA for the CDR3: TGTGCCCGTGACCGACTGGGTGCTGGGGGATACCTAAAACTCATCTTT.

In this sample, this clone turned up a few times. The chain recombines TRDV2 with TRDJ1; 11 nucleotides line up with TRDD3. Unmatched junction bases numbered 19, after V lost 0 bases and J lost 2 bases. Per germline, CDR1 GEAIGNYY and CDR2 EKD. This CDR3 has 21 residues. CDR3 DNA sequence: TGTGCCTGTGACACCGTGGAGGTGCGGTTTGTAACTGGGGGATATACCGATAAACTCATCTTT. It encodes CACDTVEVRFVTGGYTDKLIF.

V and J are TRDV2 and TRDJ3; 10 bases agree with TRDD3. Germline values: CDR1 GEAIGNYY, CDR2 EKD. Trimming cost V 0 bases and J 0 bases; bases outside gene matches: 13. CDR3 length equals 22 residues. CDR3 nucleotide sequence: TGTGCCTGTGACACCGTTGAGACTGGGGGATCCGGGAGCTCCTGGGACACCCGACAGATGTTTTTC. It codes for CACDTVETGGSGSSWDTRQMFF.

This clone came up once. DNA for the CDR3: TGTGCCTGTGACACCGTTCTTTTGGGGGACCTCACGCCGTACACCGATAAACTCATCTTT. Translation gives CACDTVLLGDLTPYTDKLIF. This chain uses TRDV2 with TRDJ1, with 7 bases lining up with TRDD3. CDR1 is GEAIGNYY and CDR2 is EKD in the germline V gene. CDR3 length: 20 amino acids. V lost 0 bases to trimming and J lost 0 bases; unmatched junction nucleotides: 18.

A few counts support this clone. The identical CDR3 is also encoded by other nucleotide sequences in the sample. CDR3 nucleotides: TGTGCCTGTGACACCGCAACTGGGGGTCCTAGCTCCTGGGACACCCGACAGATGTTTTTC. It specifies CACDTATGGPSSWDTRQMFF. The chain uses TRDV2 and TRDJ3, with 8 bases lining up with TRDD3. V gave up 0 bases and J gave up 0 bases; unmatched junction bases: 9. Germline-derived CDR1 and CDR2 are GEAIGNYY and EKD. The CDR3 has 20 residues.

Turning to this clone: The likely explanation is a read error, given a far larger clone one base away. Other DNA sequences from this sample encode an identical CDR3 as well. The chain carries TRDV2 and TRDJ1, with a tentative D call TRDD2 (5 bases). CDR1 and CDR2 from the germline V gene are GEAIGNYY and EKD. This CDR3 contains 22 residues. The germline V and J ends were trimmed by 0 bases and 3 bases, with 34 bases remaining between them. The CDR3 DNA reads as TGTGCCTGTGACACCTTGTCTCCTTTCCGCCGCGAGGGACAATCCCTTCCCGATAAACTCATCTTT. Protein product: CACDTLSPFRREGQSLPDKLIF.

The table lists this clone with a few counts. A far larger clone is a single base away, which makes a read error likely. The V gene is TRDV2, the J gene TRDJ1, with D perhaps TRDD3 (6 bases). CDR1 and CDR2 from the germline V gene are GEAIGNYY and EKD. The CDR3 is made up of 18 amino acids. Trimming removed 5 bases at V and 0 bases at J, with 24 bases between. CDR3 region: CACGTVLGTGLYTDKLIF. CDR3 sequence (DNA): TGTGCCTGTGGCACGGTGCTGGGGACCGGTTTGTACACCGATAAACTCATCTTT.